One and the same sample provided the 8 T cell receptor beta chains below, sequenced in a study of CD8 T cells in Susac syndrome (dated by TCRdb to between 2017 and 2020). The method was the immunoSEQ multiplex PCR assay. RNA was extracted using the RNeasy kit, and roughly 0.5 to 1 ug of the RNA was reverse transcribed with random hexamers. TCRdb reprocessing: public reads trimmed at Q25 with fastp, clones called with MiXCR, in-frame beta chains kept. Each record represents a unique CDR3 protein, reported with the most common genes and DNA among its rows. This sample gives some 180,000 distinct CDR3 sequences in total; about 95% of them show up just once. The ten biggest clones cover 0.1% of the sample. Sequencing was carried out using CD4+ T cells from PBMCs. The receptors stem from a human donor in good health.

V and J are TRBV9 and TRBJ2-7, with D possibly TRBD2 on 6 matching bases. V was clipped by 0 bases and J by 2 bases, with 12 bases between them. The germline V gene encodes CDR1 SGDLS and CDR2 YYNGEE. The CDR3 length is 15 residues. Written as DNA, the CDR3 is TGTGCCAGCAGCGTAGCTCCGGGAGTACCCTACGAGCAGTACTTC. Residues: CASSVAPGVPYEQYF.

Note on this clonotype: One end of the junction is discordant with germline, which a read error may explain. The V gene is TRBV6-2 or TRBV6-3, the J gene TRBJ2-1; TRBD1 aligns across 7 bases. The CDR3 is 13 amino acids. Germline assignment: CDR1 MNHEY and CDR2 SVGEGT. The CDR3 region has the DNA TGTGCCAGCAGTAACTCGGACAGGCCTGAGCAGTTCTTC. It codes for CASSNSDRPEQFF.

The chain has TRBV30 and TRBJ1-5; D is undetermined. From germline, CDR1 is GTSNPN and CDR2 SVGIG (reference sequence). V was trimmed by 1 base and J by 4 bases, leaving 11 bases between them. CDR3 length equals 14 residues. The CDR3 DNA is TGTGCCTGGAGTGGAGGGTTGGATAATCAGCCCCAGCATTTT. Amino acid sequence: CAWSGGLDNQPQHF.

This chain connects TRBV3-1 to TRBJ2-7, with 11 nucleotides matching TRBD2. CDR1 and CDR2 (germline): LGHDT, YNNKEL (reference sequence). Germline trimming cut 7 bases from V and 5 bases from J; bases unmatched to any gene: 4. This CDR3 is 13 amino acids long. The CDR3 sequence is CASTVAGGNEQYF. The CDR3 DNA is TGTGCCAGCACTGTAGCGGGAGGGAACGAGCAGTACTTC.

This sequence joins TRBV29-1 and TRBJ2-1; tentative D call: TRBD2 (6 bases). V was shortened by 0 bases and J by 9 bases, with 12 bases between the two germline ends. The CDR3 extends over 13 amino acids. Germline CDR1 and CDR2: SQVTM and ANQGSEA. The chain's CDR3 is CSVEESGGIEQFF. The CDR3, as DNA: TGCAGCGTTGAAGAATCCGGGGGTATTGAGCAGTTCTTC.

The chain carries TRBV7-2 and TRBJ2-7, with D possibly TRBD2 on 5 matching bases. V dropped 6 bases and J dropped 7 bases, with 13 bases sitting between them. The CDR3 runs 12 residues. Germline CDR1 and CDR2: SGHTA and FQGNSA. The CDR3 region is CASRALTGEQYF. The CDR3 DNA sequence: TGTGCCAGCAGAGCCCTGACGGGGGAGCAGTACTTC.

This chain connects TRBV3-1 to TRBJ1-4; D not resolved. V was clipped by 3 bases and J by 8 bases, with 7 bases between them. The CDR3 sequence is 12 residues long. Germline V gene sequence: CDR1 LGHDT, CDR2 YNNKEL (reference sequence). The DNA for the CDR3 is TGTGCCAGCAGCCAGGGGTCCGAAAAACTGTTTTTT. It is translated as CASSQGSEKLFF.

The V and J genes are TRBV11-2 and TRBJ2-1; TRBD2 matches 11 bases. V shed 5 bases and J 5 bases; nucleotides not matched to a gene: 5. The CDR3 has 15 residues. Germline CDR1 is SGHAT and CDR2 is FQNNGV. The CDR3 sequence is CASSRKGLADNEQFF. CDR3 DNA: TGTGCCAGCAGCCGCAAGGGACTAGCGGACAATGAGCAGTTCTTC.